The 8 T cell receptor beta chains given below trace back to one sample, sequenced in a study of T cells in tuberculosis. Some clones are missing from TCRdb's copy, which holds only in-frame ones; the method was immunoSEQ multiplex PCR. Of tens of thousands of clones in the sample, nearly 95% were seen once. The sample comprised PBMCs. The source of these receptors is a donor aged 10-30 years with latent tuberculosis or without tuberculosis infection.

The CDR3 sequence: CASSLQGNEQYF. The CDR3 DNA sequence: TGTGCCAGCAGTTTACAGGGGAACGAGCAGTACTTC. V usage is TRBV7-2 and J usage is TRBJ2-7, with 7 nucleotides matching TRBD1. The CDR3 covers 12 residues. The J segment lost 5 bases and the V segment lost 6 bases, leaving 4 bases of the junction unmatched. Germline values: CDR1 SGHTA, CDR2 FQGNSA.

This CDR3 is CASSAGDSFYEQYF. The CDR3 nucleotides are TGTGCCAGCAGTGCCGGGGACAGCTTCTACGAGCAGTACTTC. The V and J genes are TRBV2 and TRBJ2-7; TRBD1 matches 7 bases. V shed 4 bases and J 3 bases; nucleotides not matched to a gene: 6. Per the germline V gene, CDR1 is SNHLY and CDR2 is FYNNEI. The CDR3 contains 14 residues. Drawing the rest from reference TRBV2 and TRBJ2-7, the complete variable domain is EPEVTQTPSHQVTQMGQEVILRCVPISNHLYFYWYRQILGQKVEFLVSFYNNEISEKSEIFDDQFSVERPDGSNFTLKIRSTKLEDSAMYFCASSAGDSFYEQYFGPGTRLTVT.

The chain recombines TRBV27 with TRBJ1-1; a possible D gene is TRBD1 (5 bases). The CDR3 runs 12 residues. CDR1 is MNHEY, CDR2 SMNVEV, per germline (reference sequence). V lost 4 bases, J lost 4 bases, and 7 bases lay in between. The CDR3 loop reads CASSYGGTEAFF. In nucleotides, the CDR3 is TGTGCCAGCAGTTACGGGGGCACTGAAGCTTTCTTT.

This chain uses TRBV7-3 with TRBJ1-1, with D perhaps matching TRBD1 (5 bases). V lost 1 base and J 2 bases, leaving 11 bases between the germline ends. Germline-derived CDR1 and CDR2 are SGHTA and FQGTGA. The CDR3 loop spans 15 amino acids. This CDR3 is CASSLKAGINTEAFF. In DNA, the CDR3 is TGTGCCAGCAGCTTAAAGGCAGGGATAAACACTGAAGCTTTCTTT.

This clone was counted a single time. The CDR3 region has the DNA TGTGCCATCGCCGAAGGGGGAGCGCAGTTCTTC. Encoded protein: CAIAEGGAQFF. The rearrangement uses TRBV10-3 and TRBJ2-1, with a tentative D call TRBD1 (6 bases). Germline V gene lookup returns CDR1 ENHRY and CDR2 SYGVKD. V lost 8 bases, J lost 12 bases, and 14 bases lay in between. The CDR3 totals 11 residues.

The genes are TRBV5-4 and TRBJ1-1; perhaps TRBD1 as D (6 bases). This CDR3 comprises 14 residues. Trimming shortened V by 2 bases and J by 4 bases, and 12 bases separated the two germline ends. Germline CDR1 is SGHNT and CDR2 is YYREEE (reference sequence). CDR3 in DNA: TGTGCCAGCAGCTTTCAGGGGTCGAGCACTGAAGCTTTCTTT. It translates to CASSFQGSSTEAFF.

This chain connects TRBV19 to TRBJ2-7; 12 nucleotides match TRBD2. The CDR3 is 17 amino acids. Germline CDR1 LNHDA, CDR2 SQIVND (reference sequence). Trimming removed 4 bases from V and 5 bases from J; junction bases left unmatched: 12. Written as DNA, the CDR3 is TGTGCCAGTAGTAAGATCGGGCTAGCGGGAGGGCCCCACGAGCAGTACTTC. It codes for CASSKIGLAGGPHEQYF.

The genes are TRBV27 and TRBJ2-7, with D unresolved. Germline V gene sequence: CDR1 MNHEY, CDR2 SMNVEV (reference sequence). This CDR3 region has 14 residues. Trimming took off 5 bases at V and 0 bases at J, with 11 bases between the two ends. The CDR3 DNA reads TGTGCCAGCAGTGGGCGTCTATCCTCCTACGAGCAGTACTTC. It specifies CASSGRLSSYEQYF.